Given below is one TCR beta chain in context. Its antigen remains unknown. These data are taken from a study of a mutant IDH1 vaccine in newly diagnosed glioma. Study context: Vaccines were first given 4-6 weeks after radiotherapy alone, or with temozolomide cycles.

Trimming removed 2 bases from V and 1 base from J, with 5 bases in between. The CDR3 has 13 residues. CDR1 is MNHEY and CDR2 is SMNVEV in the germline V gene (reference sequence). Produced via immunoSEQ multiplex PCR; TCRdb's table is partial and in-frame only. The sample records some 80,000 clones, approximately 89% being singletons. Regarding time point: week 23, last vaccination. Vaccinated patients received 300 ug of mutant IDH1 20-mer peptide per dose, with topical imiquimod. The chain joins TRBV27 to TRBJ1-1; unclear D gene. This TCR was sampled from a woman aged 50 to 60 with glioma. This specimen was PBMCs, taken from a glioma patient whose treatment included an IDH1 peptide vaccine. CDR3 sequence: CASSLKGNTEAFF. The CDR3 bases are TGTGCCAGCAGTTTAAAAGGGAACACTGAAGCTTTCTTT.